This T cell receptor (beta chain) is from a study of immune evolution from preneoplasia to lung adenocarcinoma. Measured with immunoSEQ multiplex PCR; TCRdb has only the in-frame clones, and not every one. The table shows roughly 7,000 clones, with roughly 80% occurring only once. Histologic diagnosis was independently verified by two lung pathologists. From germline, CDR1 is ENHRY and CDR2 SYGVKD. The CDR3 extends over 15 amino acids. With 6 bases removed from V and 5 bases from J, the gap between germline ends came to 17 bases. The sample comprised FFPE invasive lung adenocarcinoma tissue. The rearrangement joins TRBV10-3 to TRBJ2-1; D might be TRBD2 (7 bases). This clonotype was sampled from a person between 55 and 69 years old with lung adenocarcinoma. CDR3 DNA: TGTGCCATCAGAGCGACAGGTGCGGGGGACAATGAGCAGTTCTTC. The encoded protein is CAIRATGAGDNEQFF.